This T cell receptor (beta chain) was identified in a study of CD8 T cells in ankylosing spondylitis. Findings and limits, study-wide: Characteristic, it appeared, of ankylosing spondylitis blood was a TCR beta motif of eight highly homologous variants.

The TCR beta libraries were generated through quantitative 5'-RACE incorporating molecular barcodes. From the 5' RACE reads, TCRdb called clonotypes with MiXCR, one entry per CDR3 protein. This table holds hundreds of thousands of distinct CDR3 sequences, 25% to 30% found once. Of note for this clonotype: Its antigen is as yet unknown.

This CDR3 is 13 amino acids long. Germline values: CDR1 SGHRS, CDR2 YFSETQ. V was cut by 5 bases and J by 4 bases, with 9 bases left in between. This receptor was identified in a male donor with ankylosing spondylitis. The sample was blood, either unsorted or a sorted T cell fraction (not recorded which). The chain links TRBV5-1 to TRBJ2-2, with D possibly TRBD1 on 6 matching bases. CDR3 in DNA: TGCGCCAGCAGTACAGGGCTCACCGGGGAGCTGTTTTTT. This gives the protein CASSTGLTGELFF.